The 5 T cell receptor beta chains reported below all come from one sample, sequenced in a study of control samples from healthy donors and cancer patients. Profiling relied on immunoSEQ multiplex PCR, and the TCRdb table lists in-frame clones only, not all of them. The sample gives roughly 30,000 clones, roughly 85% of which show up once; approximately 22% is in the top ten. Source material: PBMCs. Receptors were obtained from a man between 60 and 70 years old with head and neck cancer.

The chain combines TRBV29-1 with TRBJ2-2; the D is unclear. V lost 4 bases and J lost 8, with 11 bases in between. Germline CDR1 SQVTM, CDR2 ANQGSEA. This CDR3 comprises 12 residues. The CDR3: CSVVGQTGELFF. In DNA form, the CDR3 reads TGCAGCGTTGTTGGGCAGACTGGGGAGCTGTTTTTT.

The chain has TRBV4-1 and TRBJ2-5; 10 nucleotides align to TRBD1. CDR1 and CDR2 (germline): MGHRA, YSYEKL. CDR3 length equals 14 residues. The DNA of the CDR3 is TGCGCGAACCGCGGGACAGGGGTGATAGGGACCCAGTACTTC. As protein: CANRGTGVIGTQYF.

The rearrangement joins TRBV7-9 to TRBJ1-5, with no clear D. Germline V gene sequence: CDR1 SEHNR, CDR2 FQNEAQ (reference sequence). The CDR3 consists of 14 residues. Trimming removed 7 bases at V and 3 bases at J, with 13 bases between. The CDR3 loop reads CASNRTGVNQPQHF. In DNA form, the CDR3 reads TGTGCCAGCAACCGAACCGGGGTCAATCAGCCCCAGCATTTT.

The chain joins TRBV15 to TRBJ2-7; D may be TRBD1 (7 bases). Between the trimmed V and J ends, which lost 3 bases and 3 bases, there was a span of 21 bases. This CDR3 is 17 amino acids long. The germline V gene encodes CDR1 LNHNV and CDR2 YYDKDF (reference sequence). The CDR3 DNA is TGTGCCACCAGCAGGGGTTTGGACAGGCGGGGTCTCTACGAGCAGTACTTC. Protein sequence: CATSRGLDRRGLYEQYF.

This chain uses TRBV30 with TRBJ1-2; TRBD1 aligns across 7 bases. Germline V CDR1 and CDR2: GTSNPN, SVGIG (reference sequence). J gave up 8 bases and V 0 bases, and 6 bases lay outside the gene matches. The CDR3 length is 13 residues. In DNA, the CDR3 is TGTGCCTGGAGTGTACTGGGAGGGGGCGGCTACACCTTC. Its protein is CAWSVLGGGGYTF.